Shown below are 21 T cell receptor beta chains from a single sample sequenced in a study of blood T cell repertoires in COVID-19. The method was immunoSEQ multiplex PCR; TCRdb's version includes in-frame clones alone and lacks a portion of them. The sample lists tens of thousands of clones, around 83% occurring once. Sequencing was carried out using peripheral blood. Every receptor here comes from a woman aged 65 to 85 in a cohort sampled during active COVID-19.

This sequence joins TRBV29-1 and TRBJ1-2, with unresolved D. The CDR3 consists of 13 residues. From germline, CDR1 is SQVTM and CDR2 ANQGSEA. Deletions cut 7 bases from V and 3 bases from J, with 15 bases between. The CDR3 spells CSAVGGPDYGYTF. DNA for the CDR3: TGCAGCGCCGTGGGAGGGCCTGACTATGGCTACACCTTC.

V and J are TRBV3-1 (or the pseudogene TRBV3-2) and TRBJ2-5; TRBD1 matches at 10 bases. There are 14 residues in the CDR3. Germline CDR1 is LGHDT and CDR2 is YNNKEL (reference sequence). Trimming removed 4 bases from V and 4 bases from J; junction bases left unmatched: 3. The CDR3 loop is CASSPGDRGETQYF. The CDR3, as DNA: TGTGCCAGCAGCCCAGGGGACAGGGGAGAGACCCAGTACTTC.

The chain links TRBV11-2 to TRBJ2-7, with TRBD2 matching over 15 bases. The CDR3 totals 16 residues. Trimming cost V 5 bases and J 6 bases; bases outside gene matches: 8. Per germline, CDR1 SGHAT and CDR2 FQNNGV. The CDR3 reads CASSPRTSGRVGEQYF. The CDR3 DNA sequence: TGTGCCAGCAGCCCACGGACTAGCGGGAGGGTGGGCGAGCAGTACTTC.

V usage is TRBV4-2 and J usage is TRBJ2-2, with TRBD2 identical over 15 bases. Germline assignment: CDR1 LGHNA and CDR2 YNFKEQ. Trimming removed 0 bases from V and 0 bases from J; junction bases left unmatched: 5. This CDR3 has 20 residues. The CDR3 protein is CASSQDTGLAGGANTGELFF. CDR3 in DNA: TGTGCCAGCAGCCAAGATACGGGACTAGCGGGAGGTGCGAACACCGGGGAGCTGTTTTTT.

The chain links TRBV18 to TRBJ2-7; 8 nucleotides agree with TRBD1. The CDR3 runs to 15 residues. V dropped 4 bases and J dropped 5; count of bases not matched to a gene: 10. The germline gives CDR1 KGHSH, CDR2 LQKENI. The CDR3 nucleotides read TGTGCCAGCTCACTCACGGCAGGGGGCAACGACGAGCAGTACTTC. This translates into CASSLTAGGNDEQYF.

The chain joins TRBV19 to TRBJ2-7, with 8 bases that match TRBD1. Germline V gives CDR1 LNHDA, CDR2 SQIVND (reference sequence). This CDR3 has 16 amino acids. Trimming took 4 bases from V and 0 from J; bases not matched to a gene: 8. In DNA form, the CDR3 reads TGTGCCAGTAGTACTCTTCTGGGACAGGCCTCCTACGAGCAGTACTTC. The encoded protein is CASSTLLGQASYEQYF.

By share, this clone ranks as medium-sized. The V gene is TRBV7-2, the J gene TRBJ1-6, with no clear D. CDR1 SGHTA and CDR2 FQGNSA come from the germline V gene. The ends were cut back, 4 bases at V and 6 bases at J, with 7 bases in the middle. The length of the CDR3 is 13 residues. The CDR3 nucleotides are TGTGCCAGCAGCTCATACAGTAATTCACCCCTCCACTTT. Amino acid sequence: CASSSYSNSPLHF.

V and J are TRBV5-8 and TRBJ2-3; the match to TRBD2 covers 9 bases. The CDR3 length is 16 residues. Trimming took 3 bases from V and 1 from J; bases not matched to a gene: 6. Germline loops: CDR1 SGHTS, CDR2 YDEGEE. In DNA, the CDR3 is TGTGCCAGCAGCTACCCACTAGCGGGCCGCACAGATACGCAGTATTTT. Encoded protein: CASSYPLAGRTDTQYF.

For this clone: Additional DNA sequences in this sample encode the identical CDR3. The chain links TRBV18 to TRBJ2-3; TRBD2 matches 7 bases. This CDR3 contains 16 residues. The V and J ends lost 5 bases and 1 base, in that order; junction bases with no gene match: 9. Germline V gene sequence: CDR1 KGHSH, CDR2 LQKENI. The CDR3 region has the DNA TGTGCCAGCTCAAGCTCTAGCGGCACCCGCACAGATACGCAGTATTTT. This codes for CASSSSSGTRTDTQYF.

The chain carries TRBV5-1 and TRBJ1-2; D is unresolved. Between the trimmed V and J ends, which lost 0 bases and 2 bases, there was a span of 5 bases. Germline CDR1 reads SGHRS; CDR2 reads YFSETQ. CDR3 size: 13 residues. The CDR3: CASSLGSNYGYTF. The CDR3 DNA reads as TGCGCCAGCAGCTTGGGGAGCAACTATGGCTACACCTTC. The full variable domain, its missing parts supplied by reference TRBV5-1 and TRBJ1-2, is KAGVTQTPRYLIKTRGQQVTLSCSPISGHRSVSWYQQTPGQGLQFLFEYFSETQRNKGNFPGRFSGRQFSNSRSEMNVSTLELGDSALYLCASSLGSNYGYTFGSGTRLTVV.

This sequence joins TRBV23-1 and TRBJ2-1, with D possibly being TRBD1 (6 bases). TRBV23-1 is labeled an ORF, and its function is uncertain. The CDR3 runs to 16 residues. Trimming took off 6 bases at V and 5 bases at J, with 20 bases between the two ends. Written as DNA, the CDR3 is TGCGCCAGCAGGGGAGAAGGACAGCCAACTCACAATGAGCAGTTCTTC. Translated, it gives CASRGEGQPTHNEQFF.

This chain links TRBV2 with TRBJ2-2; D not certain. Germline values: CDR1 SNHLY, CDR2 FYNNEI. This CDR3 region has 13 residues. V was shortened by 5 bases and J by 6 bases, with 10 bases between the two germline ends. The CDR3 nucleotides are TGTGCCAGCAGTCCCTCCGCAGCCGGGGAGCTGTTTTTT. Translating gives CASSPSAAGELFF. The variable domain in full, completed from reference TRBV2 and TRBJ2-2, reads EPEVTQTPSHQVTQMGQEVILRCVPISNHLYFYWYRQILGQKVEFLVSFYNNEISEKSEIFDDQFSVERPDGSNFTLKIRSTKLEDSAMYFCASSPSAAGELFFGEGSRLTVL.

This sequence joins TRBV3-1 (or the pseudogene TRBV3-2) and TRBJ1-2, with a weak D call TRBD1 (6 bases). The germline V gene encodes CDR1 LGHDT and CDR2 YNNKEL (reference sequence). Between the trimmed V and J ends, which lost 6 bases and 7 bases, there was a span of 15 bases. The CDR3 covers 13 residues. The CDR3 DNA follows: TGTGCCAGCAGTCCGGGACAAAGGCTTGGCTACACCTTC. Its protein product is CASSPGQRLGYTF.

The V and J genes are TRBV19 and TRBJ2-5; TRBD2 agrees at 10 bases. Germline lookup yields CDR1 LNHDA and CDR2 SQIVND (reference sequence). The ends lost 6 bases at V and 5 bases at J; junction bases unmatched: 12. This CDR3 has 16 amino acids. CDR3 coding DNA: TGTGCCAGTAGCCCCCAGGTAGCGGGAGGACAGGAGACCCAGTACTTC. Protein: CASSPQVAGGQETQYF.

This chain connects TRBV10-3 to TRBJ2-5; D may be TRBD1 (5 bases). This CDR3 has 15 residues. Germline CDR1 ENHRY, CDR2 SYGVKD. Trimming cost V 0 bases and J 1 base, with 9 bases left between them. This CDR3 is CAISESGQPQETQYF. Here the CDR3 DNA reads TGTGCCATCAGTGAGTCGGGGCAGCCCCAAGAGACCCAGTACTTC.

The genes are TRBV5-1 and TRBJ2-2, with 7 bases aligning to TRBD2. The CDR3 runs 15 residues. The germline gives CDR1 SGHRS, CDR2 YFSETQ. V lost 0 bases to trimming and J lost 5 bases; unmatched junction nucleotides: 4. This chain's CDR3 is CASSLEAGRTGELFF. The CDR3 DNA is TGCGCCAGCAGCTTGGAAGCGGGGCGGACCGGGGAGCTGTTTTTT.

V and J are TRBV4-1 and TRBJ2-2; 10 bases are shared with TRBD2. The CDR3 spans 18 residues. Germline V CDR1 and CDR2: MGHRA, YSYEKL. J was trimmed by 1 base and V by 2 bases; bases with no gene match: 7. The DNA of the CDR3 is TGCGCCAGCAGCCAATATAATTTAGCGGGAGGGAACACCGGGGAGCTGTTTTTT. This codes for CASSQYNLAGGNTGELFF.

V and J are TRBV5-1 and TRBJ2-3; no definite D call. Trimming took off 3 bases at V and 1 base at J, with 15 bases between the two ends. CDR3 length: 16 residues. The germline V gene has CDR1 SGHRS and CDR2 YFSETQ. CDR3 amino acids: CASSSDHMTGTDTQYF. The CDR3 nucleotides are TGCGCCAGCAGCTCCGACCACATGACTGGCACAGATACGCAGTATTTT.

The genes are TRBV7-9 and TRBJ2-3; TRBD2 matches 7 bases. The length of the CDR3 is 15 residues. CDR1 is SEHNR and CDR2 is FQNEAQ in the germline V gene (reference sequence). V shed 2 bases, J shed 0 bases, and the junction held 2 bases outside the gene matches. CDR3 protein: CASSLSSGSTDTQYF. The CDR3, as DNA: TGTGCCAGCAGCTTAAGTAGCGGGAGCACAGATACGCAGTATTTT.

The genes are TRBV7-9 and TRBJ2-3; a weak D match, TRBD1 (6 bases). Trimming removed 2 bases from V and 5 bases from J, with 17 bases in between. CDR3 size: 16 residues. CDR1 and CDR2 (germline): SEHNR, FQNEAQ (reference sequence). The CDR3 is CASSLLSGVGGDTQYF. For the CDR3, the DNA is TGTGCCAGCAGCTTACTTTCAGGGGTTGGGGGAGATACGCAGTATTTT.

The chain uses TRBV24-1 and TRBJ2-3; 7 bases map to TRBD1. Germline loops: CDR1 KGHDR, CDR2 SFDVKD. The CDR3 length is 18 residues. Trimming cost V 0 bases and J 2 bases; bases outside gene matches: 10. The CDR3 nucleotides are TGTGCCACCAGTGATTTGCGGGAACAGGGGCCATCCACAGATACGCAGTATTTT. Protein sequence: CATSDLREQGPSTDTQYF.